The 23 T cell receptor beta chains below come from one sample, sequenced in a study of response to subunit inactivated influenza vaccine. From the RT-PCR reads, TCRdb called clonotypes with MiXCR, one entry per CDR3 protein. The sample contains 500,000 to 750,000 distinct CDR3 sequences, around 13% of which appear only once. This sample comprised PBMCs from blood, obtained 11 to 12 days after vaccination. The receptor set was obtained from a middle-aged man who received an inactivated influenza vaccine.

The table lists this clonotype with a few counts. The chain employs TRBV20-1 and TRBJ2-5; D unclear. This CDR3 spans 12 amino acids. CDR1 and CDR2 from the germline V gene are DFQATT and SNEGSKA (reference sequence). V dropped 7 bases and J dropped 4 bases, with 13 bases sitting between them. CDR3 coding DNA: TGCAGTGGACTTTTAGTCGGAGAGACCCAGTACTTC. Translating it yields CSGLLVGETQYF.

The gene calls are TRBV7-9 and TRBJ1-1; 8 bases map to TRBD1. V was clipped by 5 bases and J by 2 bases; unmatched bases: 4. This CDR3 is built from 14 residues. In germline, CDR1 is SEHNR, CDR2 FQNEAQ (reference sequence). In DNA, the CDR3 is TGTGCCAGCAGCGTAACAGGGGGAAACACTGAAGCTTTCTTT. Translated: CASSVTGGNTEAFF. The full variable domain, rest sourced from reference TRBV7-9 and TRBJ1-1, is DTGVSQNPRHKITKRGQNVTFRCDPISEHNRLYWYRQTLGQGPEFLTYFQNEAQLEKSRLLSDRFSAERPKGSFSTLEIQRTEQGDSAMYLCASSVTGGNTEAFFGQGTRLTVV.

The V call is TRBV7-9, the J call TRBJ1-5; D gene ambiguous. Per germline, CDR1 SEHNR and CDR2 FQNEAQ (reference sequence). The CDR3 totals 15 residues. V lost 4 bases and J 1 base, leaving 11 bases between the germline ends. CDR3 amino acids: CASSSLGSSNQPQHF. The CDR3 DNA sequence: TGTGCCAGCAGCTCTCTCGGATCCAGCAATCAGCCCCAGCATTTT.

The CDR3 sequence is CSVLDLYGYTF. In DNA form, the CDR3 reads TGCAGCGTCTTGGACCTTTATGGCTACACCTTC. The rearrangement uses TRBV29-1 and TRBJ1-2, with D uncertain. Germline V gene data show CDR1 as SQVTM and CDR2 as ANQGSEA. Trimming shortened V by 6 bases and J by 5 bases, and 10 bases separated the two germline ends. The CDR3 has 11 residues.

This clonotype was counted at least ten times. CDR3 nucleotides: TGTGCCAGCAGCCCTTTTCGGACAGCCACAGATACGCAGTATTTT. Translation: CASSPFRTATDTQYF. The J gene is TRBJ2-3, the V gene TRBV7-2; tentative D call: TRBD1 (6 bases). Germline CDR1 reads SGHTA; CDR2 reads FQGNSA. The CDR3 contains 15 residues. Trimming pared 5 bases from V and 2 bases from J, leaving 14 bases between.

The chain employs TRBV20-1 and TRBJ2-5; the match to TRBD2 covers 13 bases. V dropped 7 bases and J dropped 5; count of bases not matched to a gene: 7. There are 14 residues in the CDR3. CDR1 DFQATT and CDR2 SNEGSKA come from the germline V gene (reference sequence). Here the CDR3 DNA reads TGCAGTGGCCCGGGACTAGCGGGGACGGAGACCCAGTACTTC. As protein: CSGPGLAGTETQYF.

This clonotype came up many times. V and J are TRBV12-3 or TRBV12-4 and TRBJ2-2, with D tentatively TRBD1 (5 bases). Trimming shortened V by 3 bases and J by 2 bases, and 10 bases separated the two germline ends. CDR3 length: 15 residues. CDR3 amino acids: CASSFGARNTGELFF. CDR3 in DNA: TGTGCCAGCAGTTTTGGGGCAAGAAACACCGGGGAGCTGTTTTTT.

The J gene is TRBJ2-7, the V gene TRBV9; a weak D match, TRBD1 (6 bases). The germline CDR1 and CDR2 sequences are SGDLS and YYNGEE. The CDR3 extends over 14 amino acids. The V and J ends lost 3 bases and 1 base respectively, with 11 bases between them. CDR3 amino acids: CASSAHQGSYEQYF. The CDR3 coding sequence is TGTGCCAGCAGCGCCCATCAGGGGTCCTACGAGCAGTACTTC.

Only a few counts were recorded for this clonotype. The V gene is TRBV5-6, the J gene TRBJ2-1, with 13 bases that match TRBD2. Germline CDR1 SGHDT, CDR2 YYEEEE. CDR3 length equals 17 residues. V dropped 4 bases and J dropped 0; count of bases not matched to a gene: 4. The CDR3: CASSGRTSGSSYNEQFF. In DNA, the CDR3 is TGTGCCAGCAGCGGCCGGACTAGCGGGAGCTCCTACAATGAGCAGTTCTTC.

The chain recombines TRBV12-3 or TRBV12-4 with TRBJ2-2, with 11 bases fitting TRBD1. The junction had 11 bases not matched to a gene; V was cut back by 7 bases and J by 7 bases. This CDR3 spans 16 amino acids. Here the CDR3 reads CASNLRGQGAGGELFF. DNA of the CDR3: TGTGCCAGCAACCTGCGTGGACAGGGGGCGGGCGGGGAGCTGTTTTTT.

This clonotype came up many times. This chain connects TRBV3-1 to TRBJ2-2; 7 bases agree with TRBD2. The V and J ends lost 1 base and 4 bases, in that order; junction bases with no gene match: 6. CDR3 length equals 16 residues. Germline assignment: CDR1 LGHDT and CDR2 YNNKEL (reference sequence). The CDR3 DNA follows: TGTGCCAGCAGCCAAGTTGCGGGGGTAACCACCGGGGAGCTGTTTTTT. Protein product: CASSQVAGVTTGELFF.

This clonotype was detected many times. The chain carries TRBV13 and TRBJ2-5; perhaps TRBD1 as D (6 bases). CDR1 and CDR2 from the germline V gene are PRHDT and FYEKMQ (reference sequence). The CDR3 has 14 residues. Trimming took off 3 bases at V and 5 bases at J, with 13 bases between the two ends. CDR3 region: CASSLTGLTETQYF. DNA for the CDR3: TGTGCCAGCAGCTTGACAGGTCTTACCGAGACCCAGTACTTC.

The chain joins TRBV3-1 to TRBJ2-1; 8 bases align to TRBD2. Germline loops: CDR1 LGHDT, CDR2 YNNKEL (reference sequence). The ends lost 2 bases at V and 6 bases at J; junction bases unmatched: 3. The CDR3 runs 14 residues. In DNA, the CDR3 is TGTGCCAGCAGCCAACGGGAGGGTCGCAATGAGCAGTTCTTC. This encodes CASSQREGRNEQFF.

This clonotype was observed a handful of times. The chain joins TRBV9 to TRBJ2-1; 8 bases are a match to TRBD2. The CDR3 is made up of 14 amino acids. The junction had 4 bases not matched to a gene; V was cut back by 3 bases and J by 5 bases. Germline V CDR1 and CDR2: SGDLS, YYNGEE. CDR3 residues: CASSASGPDNEQFF. CDR3 bases: TGTGCCAGCAGCGCTAGCGGGCCTGACAATGAGCAGTTCTTC.

The chain carries TRBV18 and TRBJ2-1; D remains unclear. This CDR3 has 15 amino acids. The V and J ends lost 3 bases and 0 bases respectively, with 9 bases between them. The germline V gene encodes CDR1 KGHSH and CDR2 LQKENI. The CDR3 DNA is TGTGCCAGCTCACCCAGTCCAGGCTCCTACAATGAGCAGTTCTTC. Residues: CASSPSPGSYNEQFF.

This clonotype has a handful of counts. The gene calls are TRBV15 and TRBJ1-3, with 8 bases fitting TRBD1. The junction had 8 bases not matched to a gene; V was cut back by 0 bases and J by 4 bases. This CDR3 spans 17 amino acids. Germline values: CDR1 LNHNV, CDR2 YYDKDF (reference sequence). CDR3: CATSRDPIRTGGNTIYF. The DNA of the CDR3 is TGTGCCACCAGCAGAGATCCAATCCGGACAGGGGGAAACACCATATATTTT.

This clonotype was found many times. The gene calls are TRBV6-2 or TRBV6-3 and TRBJ2-4; D call uncertain. V was shortened by 6 bases and J by 8 bases, with 14 bases between the two germline ends. CDR1 is MNHEY and CDR2 is SVGEGT in the germline V gene. This CDR3 is built from 13 residues. This CDR3 is CASSTSGLDIQYF. In DNA form, the CDR3 reads TGTGCCAGCAGCACGAGTGGTCTGGACATTCAGTACTTC.

This clonotype was recorded many times. The chain links TRBV5-1 to TRBJ2-5, with 7 bases that match TRBD1. The trim removed 2 bases at V and 5 bases at J, leaving 6 bases unmatched. Germline V gives CDR1 SGHRS, CDR2 YFSETQ. The CDR3 extends over 14 amino acids. In DNA form, the CDR3 reads TGCGCCAGCAGCTTACAGGGGATCGTGGAGACCCAGTACTTC. It translates to CASSLQGIVETQYF.

This clonotype was seen a few times. The chain employs TRBV12-3 or TRBV12-4 and TRBJ2-2; 12 nucleotides match TRBD2. The J segment lost 6 bases and the V segment lost 2 bases, leaving 1 base of the junction unmatched. This CDR3 has 15 residues. CDR3 coding DNA: TGTGCCAGCAGTTTACCTAGCGGGAGGGCCGGGGAGCTGTTTTTT. Its translation: CASSLPSGRAGELFF.

The CDR3 loop reads CASSLPGQGNANIQYF. The CDR3 region has the DNA TGTGCCAGCAGTTTGCCGGGACAGGGAAACGCAAACATTCAGTACTTC. V usage is TRBV28 and J usage is TRBJ2-4; 9 bases map to TRBD1. The CDR3 has 16 residues. With V trimmed by 3 bases and J by 6 bases, 9 bases remained unmatched. Germline lookup yields CDR1 MDHEN and CDR2 SYDVKM. The full variable domain, with the rest looked up from reference TRBV28 and TRBJ2-4, is DVKVTQSSRYLVKRTGEKVFLECVQDMDHENMFWYRQDPGLGLRLIYFSYDVKMKEKGDIPEGYSVSREKKERFSLILESASTNQTSMYLCASSLPGQGNANIQYFGAGTRLSVL.

Only a few counts were recorded for this clonotype. The rearrangement links TRBV19 to TRBJ2-7; D is ambiguous. The V and J ends lost 2 bases and 3 bases respectively, with 8 bases between them. Germline V gene sequence: CDR1 LNHDA, CDR2 SQIVND (reference sequence). The CDR3 length is 13 residues. The CDR3 sequence is CASSISRFYEQYF. In nucleotides, the CDR3 is TGTGCCAGTAGTATATCTAGGTTCTACGAGCAGTACTTC.

The J gene is TRBJ2-3, the V gene TRBV20-1, with TRBD2 identical over 13 bases. Trimming removed 1 base from V and 4 bases from J; junction bases left unmatched: 8. The germline V gene encodes CDR1 DFQATT and CDR2 SNEGSKA (reference sequence). The CDR3 has 17 residues. The CDR3 protein is CSARGLAGGPRADTQYF. The CDR3 DNA follows: TGCAGTGCTAGAGGACTAGCGGGGGGCCCGAGGGCAGATACGCAGTATTTT.

This clonotype showed up just a few times. The chain couples TRBV2 to TRBJ2-5, with 7 nucleotides matching TRBD1. Trimming took 11 bases from V and 5 from J; bases not matched to a gene: 11. The CDR3 is made up of 13 amino acids. Germline V lookup: CDR1 SNHLY, CDR2 FYNNEI. The CDR3 sequence: CAGSTGVWETQYF. The CDR3 DNA is TGTGCCGGTTCCACAGGGGTCTGGGAGACCCAGTACTTC.